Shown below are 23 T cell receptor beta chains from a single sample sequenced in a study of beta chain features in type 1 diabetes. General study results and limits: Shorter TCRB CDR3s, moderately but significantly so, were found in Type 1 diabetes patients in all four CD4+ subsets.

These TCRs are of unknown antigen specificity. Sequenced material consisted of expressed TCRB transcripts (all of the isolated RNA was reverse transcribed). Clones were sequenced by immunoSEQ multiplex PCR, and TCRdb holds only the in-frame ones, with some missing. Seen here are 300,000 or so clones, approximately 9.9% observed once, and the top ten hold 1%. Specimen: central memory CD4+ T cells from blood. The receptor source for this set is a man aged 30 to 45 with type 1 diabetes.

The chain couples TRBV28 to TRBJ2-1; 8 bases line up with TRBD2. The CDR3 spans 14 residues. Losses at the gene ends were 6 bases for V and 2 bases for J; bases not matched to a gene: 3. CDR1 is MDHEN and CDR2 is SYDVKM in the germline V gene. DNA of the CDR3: TGTGCCAGCAGCCTCGGGGGGGCCTACAATGAGCAGTTCTTC. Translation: CASSLGGAYNEQFF.

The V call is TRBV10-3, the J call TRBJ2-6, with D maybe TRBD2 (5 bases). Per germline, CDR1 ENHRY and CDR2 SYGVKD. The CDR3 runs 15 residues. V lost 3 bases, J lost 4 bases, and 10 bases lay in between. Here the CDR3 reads CAISDPGTGANVLTF. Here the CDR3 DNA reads TGTGCCATCAGTGACCCGGGAACCGGGGCCAACGTCCTGACTTTC.

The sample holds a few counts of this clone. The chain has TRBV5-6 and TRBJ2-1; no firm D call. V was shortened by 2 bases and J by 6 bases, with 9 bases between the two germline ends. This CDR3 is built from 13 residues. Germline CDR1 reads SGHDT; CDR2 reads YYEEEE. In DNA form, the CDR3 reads TGTGCCAGCAGCTTCGGCCTGGCCAATGAGCAGTTCTTC. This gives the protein CASSFGLANEQFF.

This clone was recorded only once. The CDR3 region is CASSQDRVRDNYGYTF. CDR3 bases: TGCGCCAGCAGCCAAGATCGCGTGCGGGATAACTATGGCTACACCTTC. This chain uses TRBV4-1 with TRBJ1-2; D not resolved. The V gene lost 0 bases and the J gene lost 1 base, with 12 bases spanning the gap. CDR1 and CDR2 from the germline V gene are MGHRA and YSYEKL. The CDR3 contains 16 residues.

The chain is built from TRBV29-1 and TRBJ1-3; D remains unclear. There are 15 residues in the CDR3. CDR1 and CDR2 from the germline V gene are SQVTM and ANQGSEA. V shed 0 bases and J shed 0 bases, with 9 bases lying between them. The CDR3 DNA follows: TGCAGCGTTGAAGACACAGTTCACTCTGGAAACACCATATATTTT. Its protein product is CSVEDTVHSGNTIYF.

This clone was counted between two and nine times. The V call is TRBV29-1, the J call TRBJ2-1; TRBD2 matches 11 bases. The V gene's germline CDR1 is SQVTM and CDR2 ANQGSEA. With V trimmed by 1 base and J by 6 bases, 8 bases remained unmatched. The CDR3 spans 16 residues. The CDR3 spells CSVEGLAGGRGNEQFF. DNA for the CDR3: TGCAGCGTTGAAGGCCTAGCGGGGGGCCGGGGCAATGAGCAGTTCTTC.

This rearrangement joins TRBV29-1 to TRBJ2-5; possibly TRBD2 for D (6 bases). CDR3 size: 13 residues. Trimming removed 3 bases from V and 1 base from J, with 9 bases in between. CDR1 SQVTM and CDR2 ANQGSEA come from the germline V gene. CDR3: CSVDRGIQETQYF. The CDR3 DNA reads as TGCAGCGTTGACCGGGGGATCCAAGAGACCCAGTACTTC.

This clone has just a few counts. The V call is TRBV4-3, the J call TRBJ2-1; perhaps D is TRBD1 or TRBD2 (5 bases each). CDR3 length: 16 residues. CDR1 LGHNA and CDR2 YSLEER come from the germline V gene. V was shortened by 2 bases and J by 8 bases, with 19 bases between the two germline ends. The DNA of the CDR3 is TGCGCCAGCAGCCAACCGGGGCCGGGCCGATTGGATGAGCAGTTCTTC. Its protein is CASSQPGPGRLDEQFF.

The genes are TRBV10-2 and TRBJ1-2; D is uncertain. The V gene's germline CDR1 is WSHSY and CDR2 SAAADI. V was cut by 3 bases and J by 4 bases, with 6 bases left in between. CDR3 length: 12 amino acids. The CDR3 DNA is TGCGCCAGCAGTGAATACAGCTATGGCTACACCTTC. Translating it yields CASSEYSYGYTF.

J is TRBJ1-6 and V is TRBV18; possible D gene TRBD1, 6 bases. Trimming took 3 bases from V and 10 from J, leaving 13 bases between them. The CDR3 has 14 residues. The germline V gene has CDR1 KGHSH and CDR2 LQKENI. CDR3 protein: CASSPTGKESPLHF. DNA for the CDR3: TGTGCCAGCTCACCCACAGGGAAGGAGTCACCCCTCCACTTT. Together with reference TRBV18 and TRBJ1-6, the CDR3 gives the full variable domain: NAGVMQNPRHLVRRRGQEARLRCSPMKGHSHVYWYRQLPEEGLKFMVYLQKENIIDESGMPKERFSAEFPKEGPSILRIQQVVRGDSAAYFCASSPTGKESPLHFGNGTRLTVT.

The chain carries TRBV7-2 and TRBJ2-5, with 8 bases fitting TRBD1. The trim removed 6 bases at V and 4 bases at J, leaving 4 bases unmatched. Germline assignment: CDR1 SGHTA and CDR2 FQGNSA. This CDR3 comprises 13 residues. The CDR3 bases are TGTGCCAGCAGTTTTACAGGGGGAGAGACCCAGTACTTC. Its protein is CASSFTGGETQYF.

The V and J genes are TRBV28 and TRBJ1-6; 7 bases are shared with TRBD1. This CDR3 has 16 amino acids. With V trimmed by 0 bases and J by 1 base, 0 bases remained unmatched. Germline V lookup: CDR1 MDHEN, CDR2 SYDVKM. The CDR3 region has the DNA TGTGCCAGCAGTTTATGGGGACAGTCCTATAATTCACCCCTCCACTTT. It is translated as CASSLWGQSYNSPLHF. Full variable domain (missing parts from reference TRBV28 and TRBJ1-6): DVKVTQSSRYLVKRTGEKVFLECVQDMDHENMFWYRQDPGLGLRLIYFSYDVKMKEKGDIPEGYSVSREKKERFSLILESASTNQTSMYLCASSLWGQSYNSPLHFGNGTRLTVT.

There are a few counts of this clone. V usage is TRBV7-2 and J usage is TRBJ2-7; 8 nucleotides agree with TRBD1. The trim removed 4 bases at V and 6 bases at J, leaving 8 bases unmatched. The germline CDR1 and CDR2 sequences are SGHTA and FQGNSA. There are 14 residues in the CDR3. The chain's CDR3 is CASSSNPGGREQYF. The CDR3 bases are TGTGCCAGCAGCTCGAACCCAGGGGGCCGCGAGCAGTACTTC.

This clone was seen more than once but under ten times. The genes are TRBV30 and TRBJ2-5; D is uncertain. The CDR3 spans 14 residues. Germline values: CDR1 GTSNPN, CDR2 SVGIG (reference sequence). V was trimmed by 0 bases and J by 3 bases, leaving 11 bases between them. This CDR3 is CAWSVRQLEETQYF. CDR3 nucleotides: TGTGCCTGGAGTGTCAGGCAGTTAGAAGAGACCCAGTACTTC.

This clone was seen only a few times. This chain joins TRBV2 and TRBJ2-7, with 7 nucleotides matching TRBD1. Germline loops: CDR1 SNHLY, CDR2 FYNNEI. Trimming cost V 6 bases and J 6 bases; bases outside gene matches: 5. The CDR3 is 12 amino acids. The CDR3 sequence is CASSAQGSEQYF. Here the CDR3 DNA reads TGTGCCAGCAGCGCACAGGGGAGCGAGCAGTACTTC.

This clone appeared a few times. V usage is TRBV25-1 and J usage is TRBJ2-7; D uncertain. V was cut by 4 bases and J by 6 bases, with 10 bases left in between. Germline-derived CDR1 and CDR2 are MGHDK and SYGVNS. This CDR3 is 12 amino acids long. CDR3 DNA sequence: TGTGCCAGCAGTGTATTCGGGCGCGAGCAGTACTTC. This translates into CASSVFGREQYF.

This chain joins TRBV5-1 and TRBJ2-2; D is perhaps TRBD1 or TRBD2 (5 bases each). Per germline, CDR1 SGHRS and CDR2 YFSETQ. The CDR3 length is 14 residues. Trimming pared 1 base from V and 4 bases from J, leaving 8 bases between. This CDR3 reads CASSLSGTTGELFF. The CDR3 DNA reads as TGCGCCAGCAGCTTGTCAGGGACCACCGGGGAGCTGTTTTTT.

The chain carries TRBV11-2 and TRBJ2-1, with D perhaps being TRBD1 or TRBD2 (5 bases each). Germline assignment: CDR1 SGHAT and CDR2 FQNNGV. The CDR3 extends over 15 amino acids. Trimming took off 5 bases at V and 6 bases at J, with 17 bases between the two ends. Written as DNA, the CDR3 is TGTGCCAGCAGCCCCGGGGCAGGTAATGGCAATGAGCAGTTCTTC. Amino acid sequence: CASSPGAGNGNEQFF.

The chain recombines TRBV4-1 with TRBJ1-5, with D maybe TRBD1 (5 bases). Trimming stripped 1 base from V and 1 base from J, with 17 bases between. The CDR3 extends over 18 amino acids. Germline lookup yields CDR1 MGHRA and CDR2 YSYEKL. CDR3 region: CASSQANMGLVSNQPQHF. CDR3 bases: TGCGCCAGCAGCCAAGCCAATATGGGACTCGTAAGCAATCAGCCCCAGCATTTT.

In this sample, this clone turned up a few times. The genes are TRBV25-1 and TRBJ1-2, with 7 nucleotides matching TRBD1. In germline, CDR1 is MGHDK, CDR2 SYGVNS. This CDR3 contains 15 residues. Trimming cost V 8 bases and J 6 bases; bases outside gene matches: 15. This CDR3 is CASHDGWGTVNGYTF. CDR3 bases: TGTGCCAGCCATGACGGTTGGGGGACAGTTAATGGCTACACCTTC.

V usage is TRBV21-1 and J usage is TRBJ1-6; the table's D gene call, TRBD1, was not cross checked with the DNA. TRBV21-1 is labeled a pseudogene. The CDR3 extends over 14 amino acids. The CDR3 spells CASSVHRGDSPLHF. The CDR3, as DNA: TGTGCCAGCAGCGTCCACAGGGGCGATTCACCCCTCCACTTT.

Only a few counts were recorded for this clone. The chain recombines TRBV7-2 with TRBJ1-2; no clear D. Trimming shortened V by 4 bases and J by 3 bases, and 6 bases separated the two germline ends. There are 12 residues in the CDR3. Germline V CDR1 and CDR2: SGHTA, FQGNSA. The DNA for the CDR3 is TGTGCCAGCAGCTGGTCAGACTATGGCTACACCTTC. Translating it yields CASSWSDYGYTF.

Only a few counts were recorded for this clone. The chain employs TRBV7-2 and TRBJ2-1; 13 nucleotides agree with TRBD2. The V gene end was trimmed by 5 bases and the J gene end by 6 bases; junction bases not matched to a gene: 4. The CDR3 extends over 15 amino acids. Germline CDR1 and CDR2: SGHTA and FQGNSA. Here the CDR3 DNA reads TGTGCCAGCAGCCCAAGACTAGCGGGGGGCAATGAGCAGTTCTTC. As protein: CASSPRLAGGNEQFF.